The rows below give T cell receptor beta chains drawn from one sample of a study of T cell responses to AZD1222 COVID-19 vaccine. Method: immunoSEQ multiplex PCR; TCRdb's copy keeps in-frame clones and lacks some. The sample holds 200,000 or so clones; approximately 90% are singletons and the top ten take roughly 6%. This specimen consisted of peripheral blood, obtained on day 0 of AZD1222 vaccination. The origin of the receptors is an adult in good health. Each CDR3 is given with its conserved first and last residue. The D gene is left open where the match is weak. Clone size is given for some rows only: seen once, a few or many times, or a class if the clone is expanded.

abundance	v_gene	d_gene	j_gene	CDR3aa	CDR3nt
-	TRBV28	-	TRBJ1-1	CASITGTPDEAFF	TGTGCCAGCATAACAGGGACACCTGATGAAGCTTTCTTT
-	TRBV13	-	TRBJ2-7	CASSEGPYEQYF	TGTGCCAGCAGCGAGGGGCCGTACGAGCAGTACTTC
few	TRBV30	TRBD1	TRBJ2-7	CAWTHDLGIRQGFHSYEQYF	TGTGCCTGGACCCATGACCTGGGGATAAGACAGGGATTTCACTCCTACGAGCAGTACTTC
-	TRBV5-1	TRBD1	TRBJ1-4	CASSLASGGEEKLFF	TGCGCCAGCAGCTTGGCCTCAGGGGGAGAAGAAAAACTGTTTTTT
-	TRBV6-5	-	TRBJ2-5	CASSYSRGDTETQYF	TGTGCCAGCAGTTACAGCAGGGGAGATACAGAGACCCAGTACTTC
few	TRBV29-1	TRBD1	TRBJ1-1	CSVGQGAGTEAFF	TGCAGCGTGGGACAGGGGGCCGGAACTGAAGCTTTCTTT
-	TRBV29-1	-	TRBJ1-1	CSVGSVDTEAFF	TGCAGCGTTGGATCCGTCGACACTGAAGCTTTCTTT
-	TRBV6-2/TRBV6-3	-	TRBJ2-7	CASSYGVSSYEQYF	TGTGCCAGCAGTTACGGGGTCAGCTCCTACGAGCAGTACTTC
-	TRBV28	TRBD2	TRBJ2-7	CASSSSGGRLYEQYF	TGTGCCAGCAGTTCCAGCGGGGGTCGTCTCTACGAGCAGTACTTC
once	TRBV5-1	TRBD1	TRBJ1-4	CASRRTGQNEKLFF	TGCGCCAGCCGAAGGACAGGGCAAAATGAAAAACTGTTTTTT
-	TRBV2	-	TRBJ2-2	CASSVARLNTGELFF	TGTGCCAGCAGTGTCGCCCGTCTGAACACCGGGGAGCTGTTTTTT
-	TRBV7-2	-	TRBJ2-1	CASRALLNEQFF	TGTGCCAGCAGAGCGCTGCTCAATGAGCAGTTCTTC
-	TRBV28	-	TRBJ1-4	CASSARQYNEKLFF	TGTGCCAGCAGTGCTAGACAGTATAATGAAAAACTGTTTTTT
-	TRBV28	-	TRBJ2-7	CASSTDGVTYEQYF	TGTGCCAGCAGTACCGACGGGGTAACCTACGAGCAGTACTTC
-	TRBV27	-	TRBJ1-1	CASSFRGYTEAFF	TGTGCCAGCAGTTTCCGGGGTTACACTGAAGCTTTCTTT
-	TRBV6-5	-	TRBJ2-1	CASSTRGDEQFF	TGTGCCAGCAGTACGAGGGGGGATGAGCAGTTCTTC
-	TRBV12-3/TRBV12-4	-	TRBJ1-5	CASRSGSNQPQHF	TGTGCCAGCAGGTCTGGGAGCAATCAGCCCCAGCATTTT
-	TRBV7-2	-	TRBJ1-6	CASSSLTRDDHSPLHF	TGTGCCAGCAGCTCTCTGACCCGGGACGATCATTCACCCCTCCACTTT